The present T cell receptor beta chain was sequenced within a study of read filtering for tumor transcriptome and immune sequencing. The V end was cut by 0 bases, the J end by 4 bases, with 12 bases between. The CDR3 contains 15 residues. CDR1 LGHDT and CDR2 YNNKEL come from the germline V gene (reference sequence). Molecular barcoded adaptors covering alpha/delta and beta/gamma chains were used on about 0.4 ug RNA. TCRdb re-analysed the reads in MiXCR, keeping a single row per CDR3 protein. The table has 20,000 to 30,000 distinct CDR3 sequences, roughly 23% seen once. This clonotype was seen many times.

This clonotype originated in a donor at least 40 years old with multiple myeloma. V and J are TRBV3-1 and TRBJ1-2, with a weak D call TRBD1 (5 bases). The material sequenced was a population of CD138-negative cells sorted from bone marrow. The CDR3 loop reads CASSQEPGQLYGYTF. The CDR3 DNA reads TGTGCCAGCAGCCAAGAACCAGGGCAACTCTATGGCTACACCTTC.